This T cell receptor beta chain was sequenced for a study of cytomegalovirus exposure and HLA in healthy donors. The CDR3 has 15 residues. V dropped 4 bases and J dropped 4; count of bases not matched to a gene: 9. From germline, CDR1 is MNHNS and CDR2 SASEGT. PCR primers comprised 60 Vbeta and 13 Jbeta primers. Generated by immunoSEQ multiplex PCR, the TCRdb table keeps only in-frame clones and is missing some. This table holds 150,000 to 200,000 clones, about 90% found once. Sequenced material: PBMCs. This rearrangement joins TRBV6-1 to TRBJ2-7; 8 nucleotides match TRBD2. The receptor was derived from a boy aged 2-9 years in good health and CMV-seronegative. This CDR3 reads CASSADTGGPYEQYF. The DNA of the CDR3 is TGTGCCAGCAGTGCCGACACGGGGGGGCCTTACGAGCAGTACTTC.